Reported below is one T cell receptor beta chain. Its antigen is unknown. CDR1 SGHRS and CDR2 YFSETQ come from the germline V gene. This CDR3 has 16 amino acids. V lost 0 bases and J lost 2, with 14 bases in between. The data belong to a study of beta chain features in type 1 diabetes. Study-wide points: Moderate but significant shortening of TCRB CDR3s was recorded in all four CD4+ subsets from Type 1 diabetes patients.

As every portion of the isolated RNA was reverse transcribed, the sequencing read expressed TCRB transcripts. Produced via immunoSEQ multiplex PCR; TCRdb's table is partial and in-frame only. Among about 120,000 clones listed, roughly 15% were seen once. The receptor was isolated from a man younger than 40 with type 1 diabetes. The sample comprised central memory CD4+ T cells from blood. The chain joins TRBV5-1 to TRBJ2-5; possibly TRBD1 for D (5 bases). The DNA of the CDR3 is TGCGCCAGCAGCTTGGGATTGCCAGGGCGGCAAGAGACCCAGTACTTC. Translation: CASSLGLPGRQETQYF.